The 12 T cell receptor beta chains in this list originate from one sample, sequenced in a study of CD4 T cells in relation to SARS-CoV-2 and coronaviruses. Clones were read by immunoSEQ multiplex PCR, and TCRdb kept only the in-frame ones, dropping some. This sample has 30,000 to 45,000 clones, with around 89% found just once. Sequences were obtained from memory CD4+ T cells from PBMCs. The source of these receptors is an adult with COVID-19.

The rearrangement uses TRBV15 and TRBJ1-2; D not certain. Trimming cost V 5 bases and J 1 base, with 14 bases left between them. The CDR3 runs to 15 residues. Germline CDR1 and CDR2: LNHNV and YYDKDF (reference sequence). The CDR3 sequence is CATSGDLGFNYGYTF. CDR3 nucleotides: TGTGCCACCAGCGGTGACCTGGGATTTAACTATGGCTACACCTTC.

This chain uses TRBV6-6 with TRBJ1-1, with D tentatively TRBD1 (5 bases). CDR1 is MNHNY, CDR2 SVGAGI, per germline (reference sequence). The ends were cut back, 4 bases at V and 5 bases at J, with 8 bases in the middle. This CDR3 is built from 12 residues. CDR3 sequence reads: CASSSGGTEAFF. For the CDR3, the DNA is TGTGCCAGCAGTTCCGGGGGGACTGAAGCTTTCTTT.

This clone was seen more than once but under ten times. The genes are TRBV2 and TRBJ2-5, with a possible D match to TRBD1 (5 bases). Germline V gene sequence: CDR1 SNHLY, CDR2 FYNNEI. The CDR3 has 14 amino acids. Deletions cut 5 bases from V and 4 bases from J, with 14 bases between. The CDR3 loop reads CASSPQGVSETQYF. CDR3 sequence (DNA): TGTGCCAGCAGTCCACAAGGGGTGTCAGAGACCCAGTACTTC. The entire variable domain, with the rest obtained from reference TRBV2 and TRBJ2-5, is as follows: EPEVTQTPSHQVTQMGQEVILRCVPISNHLYFYWYRQILGQKVEFLVSFYNNEISEKSEIFDDQFSVERPDGSNFTLKIRSTKLEDSAMYFCASSPQGVSETQYFGPGTRLLVL.

The chain has TRBV19 and TRBJ1-2; unclear D gene. This CDR3 spans 13 amino acids. The ends were cut back, 8 bases at V and 10 bases at J, with 20 bases in the middle. CDR1 and CDR2 from the germline V gene are LNHDA and SQIVND (reference sequence). CDR3 protein: CASHKREVIFYTF. CDR3 in DNA: TGTGCCAGTCACAAGCGGGAGGTTATATTCTACACCTTC.

The chain joins TRBV7-9 to TRBJ1-6; tentatively, D is TRBD1 (5 bases). The germline V gene has CDR1 SEHNR and CDR2 FQNEAQ (reference sequence). The V gene lost 4 bases and the J gene lost 7 bases, with 14 bases spanning the gap. The CDR3 spans 15 residues. The DNA for the CDR3 is TGTGCCAGCAGCTCAACCGGGGGAGGGAATTCACCCCTCCACTTT. Protein product: CASSSTGGGNSPLHF.

The V and J genes are TRBV4-3 and TRBJ2-2, with TRBD2 matching over 8 bases. V lost 0 bases to trimming and J lost 3 bases; unmatched junction nucleotides: 15. The CDR3 length is 20 residues. The germline V gene encodes CDR1 LGHNA and CDR2 YSLEER. DNA for the CDR3: TGCGCCAGCAGCCAAGAGACCCCCCCCCTCGCGGGGGGACACACCGGGGAGCTGTTTTTT. Its translation is CASSQETPPLAGGHTGELFF.

This sequence joins TRBV18 and TRBJ1-5, with 8 bases identical to TRBD1. J was trimmed by 2 bases and V by 6 bases; bases with no gene match: 3. Germline V CDR1 and CDR2: KGHSH, LQKENI. This CDR3 spans 14 amino acids. This CDR3 reads CASSLTGGNQPQHF. The DNA for the CDR3 is TGTGCCAGCTCGTTGACAGGGGGCAATCAGCCCCAGCATTTT. Supplemented by reference TRBV18 and TRBJ1-5, the full variable domain reads NAGVMQNPRHLVRRRGQEARLRCSPMKGHSHVYWYRQLPEEGLKFMVYLQKENIIDESGMPKERFSAEFPKEGPSILRIQQVVRGDSAAYFCASSLTGGNQPQHFGDGTRLSIL.

The table lists this clone with a few counts. The chain has TRBV2 and TRBJ1-5; TRBD1 aligns across 8 bases. The germline gives CDR1 SNHLY, CDR2 FYNNEI. V gave up 2 bases and J gave up 6 bases; unmatched junction bases: 6. This CDR3 contains 15 residues. This CDR3 reads CASSEFTRGRQPQHF. The CDR3 DNA reads TGTGCCAGCAGTGAATTCACCAGGGGGCGTCAGCCCCAGCATTTT.

The rearrangement links TRBV5-1 to TRBJ1-1; TRBD1 agrees at 7 bases. V trimming: 4 bases; J trimming: 1 base; junction bases outside the gene matches: 4. The CDR3 spans 14 residues. Germline CDR1 is SGHRS and CDR2 is YFSETQ. Here the CDR3 reads CASSTDRANTEAFF. The CDR3 DNA follows: TGCGCCAGCAGCACCGACAGGGCGAACACTGAAGCTTTCTTT.

This clone occurred a few times. The DNA of the CDR3 is TGTGCCAGCAGCTTAAATACGACAGGGCCCTCACCCCTCCACTTT. Translation: CASSLNTTGPSPLHF. The J gene is TRBJ1-6, the V gene TRBV7-9, with 7 bases matching TRBD1. Trimming took 2 bases from V and 10 from J; bases not matched to a gene: 8. Germline V gene sequence: CDR1 SEHNR, CDR2 FQNEAQ (reference sequence). The CDR3 spans 15 residues.

The chain links TRBV5-1 to TRBJ2-5; 7 bases are a match to TRBD1. V lost 7 bases and J lost 5; bases outside the gene matches: 8. The CDR3 runs 13 residues. Germline loops: CDR1 SGHRS, CDR2 YFSETQ. CDR3 nucleotide sequence: TGCGCCAGCCGAACAGGGGACAGCGAGACCCAGTACTTC. This encodes CASRTGDSETQYF. Combining the CDR3 with reference TRBV5-1 and TRBJ2-5 gives the whole variable domain KAGVTQTPRYLIKTRGQQVTLSCSPISGHRSVSWYQQTPGQGLQFLFEYFSETQRNKGNFPGRFSGRQFSNSRSEMNVSTLELGDSALYLCASRTGDSETQYFGPGTRLLVL.

The chain is built from TRBV4-3 and TRBJ2-3; 10 positions agree with TRBD2. With V trimmed by 2 bases and J by 6 bases, 11 bases remained unmatched. There are 17 residues in the CDR3. Germline V lookup: CDR1 LGHNA, CDR2 YSLEER. CDR3 sequence reads: CASSQTRVSGGMDTQYF. In DNA, the CDR3 is TGCGCCAGCAGCCAAACCCGGGTTAGCGGGGGGATGGATACGCAGTATTTT.